One T cell receptor beta chain is described in this entry. Its matching antigen is unknown. The source of the sample is a study of T cell responses to AZD1222 COVID-19 vaccine. Here immunoSEQ multiplex PCR was the method, and the copy in TCRdb shows in-frame clones only, minus some. Of 100,000 or so clones listed, about 87% are singletons. Study-wide points: Seropositive AZD1222 recipients at baseline numbered only 6 or 7. Clonal diversity was possibly underestimated; the donors were predominantly white British and more often female.

The CDR3 is 13 amino acids. Germline lookup yields CDR1 SQVTM and CDR2 ANQGSEA. The germline V and J ends were trimmed by 7 bases and 5 bases, with 14 bases remaining between them. The receptor was isolated from an adult who received the AZD1222 COVID-19 vaccine. This chain connects TRBV29-1 to TRBJ2-2; D assignment may be TRBD1 or TRBD2 (5 bases each). The material was peripheral blood, obtained 28 days after the second AZD1222 dose. The CDR3 sequence is CSAREEGTGELFF. The CDR3 DNA reads TGCAGCGCCCGGGAAGAGGGGACCGGGGAGCTGTTTTTT.